The T cell receptor beta chain under discussion was sequenced for a study of blood T cell repertoires in COVID-19. Original methodology: The assay estimated nucleated cells by amplifying reference gene primers. Generated by immunoSEQ multiplex PCR, the TCRdb table keeps only in-frame clones and is missing some. V, J and clone size derive from that table, while D and trimming were established from the DNA sequence. The table lists 380,000 or so clones, approximately 88% of them singletons. CDR1 SEHNR and CDR2 FQNEAQ come from the germline V gene (reference sequence). The CDR3 spans 15 residues. V gave up 3 bases and J gave up 7 bases, with 13 bases separating them.

The sequenced sample consisted of PBMCs or T cells enriched from blood (not recorded which). The origin of this receptor is a woman in her twenties or thirties with acute COVID-19. The chain links TRBV7-9 to TRBJ1-6; TRBD1 is a possible D gene (5 bases). CDR3 region: CASSFQQGTNSPLHF. CDR3 DNA: TGTGCCAGCAGCTTTCAGCAGGGAACCAATTCACCCCTCCACTTT.